The 17 T cell receptor beta chains reported below all come from one sample, sequenced in a study of T cells in Graves' hyperthyroidism and ophthalmopathy. Amplified TCR beta CDR3 regions came from RNA transcripts. In the first-round RT-PCR of the TCR CDR3, the HTBI primer set was used. TCRdb passed the multiplex PCR reads through MiXCR, listing each CDR3 protein once. Here the sample spans under 300,000 distinct CDR3 sequences, approximately 20% being singletons. The sample consisted of blood. These receptor sequences come from a man under 40 with Graves' ophthalmopathy.

The table lists this clonotype with many counts. The CDR3 nucleotides read TGCAGTGCTAGTGACACTAGCGGGAGGAAACACGAGCAGTACTTC. Translation: CSASDTSGRKHEQYF. The rearrangement joins TRBV20-1 to TRBJ2-7, with 12 bases lining up with TRBD2. V shed 3 bases, J shed 5 bases, and the junction held 8 bases outside the gene matches. Germline lookup yields CDR1 DFQATT and CDR2 SNEGSKA (reference sequence). The CDR3 spans 15 residues.

This clonotype was counted ten times or more. The gene calls are TRBV5-1 and TRBJ2-1, with D maybe TRBD2 (6 bases). Germline CDR1 and CDR2: SGHRS and YFSETQ. Trimming shortened V by 3 bases and J by 4 bases, and 14 bases separated the two germline ends. The CDR3 length is 15 residues. The CDR3 is CASSSPGTGYNEQFF. The CDR3 DNA follows: TGCGCCAGCAGCTCCCCCGGGACTGGGTACAATGAGCAGTTCTTC.

CDR3 in amino acids: CASSLIRVEASNSPLHF. CDR3 nucleotide sequence: TGTGCCAGCAGCTTGATTAGGGTCGAAGCATCCAATTCACCCCTCCACTTT. This chain uses TRBV5-8 with TRBJ1-6; D is uncertain. V was shortened by 1 base and J by 7 bases, with 18 bases between the two germline ends. Germline CDR1 is SGHTS and CDR2 is YDEGEE. The CDR3 extends over 17 amino acids. Variable domain in full (rest from reference TRBV5-8 and TRBJ1-6): EAGVTQSPTHLIKTRGQQATLRCSPISGHTSVYWYQQALGLGLQFLLWYDEGEERNRGNFPPRFSGRQFPNYSSELNVNALELEDSALYLCASSLIRVEASNSPLHFGNGTRLTVT.

This chain links TRBV19 with TRBJ2-5, with a weak D call TRBD1 (5 bases). The germline V gene has CDR1 LNHDA and CDR2 SQIVND (reference sequence). The CDR3 is made up of 13 amino acids. Between the trimmed V and J ends, which lost 7 bases and 3 bases, there was a span of 12 bases. Here the CDR3 reads CASTPGPKETQYF. The CDR3 nucleotides read TGTGCCAGTACGCCAGGGCCTAAAGAGACCCAGTACTTC.

This clonotype was observed many times. The DNA for the CDR3 is TGTGCCAGCAGCGCGGGACTAGCGGGGAGGGAGACCCAGTACTTC. Translated, it gives CASSAGLAGRETQYF. V and J are TRBV11-3 and TRBJ2-5, with TRBD2 matching 13 bases. The V gene end was trimmed by 5 bases and the J gene end by 5 bases; junction bases not matched to a gene: 5. There are 15 residues in the CDR3. Germline V gene data show CDR1 as SGHNT and CDR2 as YENEEA.

The V and J genes are TRBV30 and TRBJ1-1, with 8 bases that match TRBD1. J lost 1 base, V lost 4 bases, and 5 bases had no gene match. The germline CDR1 and CDR2 sequences are GTSNPN and SVGIG (reference sequence). The CDR3 has 14 amino acids. The CDR3 here is CAWKGTGENTEAFF. The CDR3 DNA reads TGTGCCTGGAAAGGGACAGGAGAGAACACTGAAGCTTTCTTT.

This clonotype showed up many times. The V gene is TRBV2, the J gene TRBJ1-2; no clear D. CDR1 and CDR2 from the germline V gene are SNHLY and FYNNEI. This CDR3 is built from 16 residues. With 5 bases removed from V and 6 bases from J, the gap between germline ends came to 22 bases. CDR3 sequence reads: CASSKTYPAARDGYTF. In DNA form, the CDR3 reads TGTGCCAGCAGTAAAACGTATCCGGCCGCCCGAGATGGCTACACCTTC.

The chain recombines TRBV20-1 with TRBJ1-4; D might be TRBD1 (5 bases). The CDR3 contains 14 residues. Germline CDR1 DFQATT, CDR2 SNEGSKA (reference sequence). V gave up 6 bases and J gave up 6 bases, with 17 bases separating them. CDR3 sequence reads: CSAPRDPRDEKLFF. The CDR3, as DNA: TGCAGTGCGCCCCGGGACCCCCGCGATGAAAAACTGTTTTTT.

This clonotype was observed a handful of times. The CDR3 loop reads CASSPRGGELFF. The CDR3 DNA sequence: TGTGCCAGCAGTCCGCGGGGCGGGGAGCTGTTTTTT. The chain uses TRBV6-1 and TRBJ2-2, with D perhaps matching TRBD2 (6 bases). This CDR3 is 12 amino acids long. Between the trimmed V and J ends, which lost 5 bases and 7 bases, there was a span of 8 bases. Germline lookup yields CDR1 MNHNS and CDR2 SASEGT.

The chain combines TRBV11-2 with TRBJ1-4; no clear D gene. Deletions cut 3 bases from V and 1 base from J, with 9 bases between. The CDR3 is 15 amino acids. In germline, CDR1 is SGHAT, CDR2 FQNNGV. CDR3 nucleotide sequence: TGTGCCAGCAGCTTCCATAGGGAAACTAATGAAAAACTGTTTTTT. Amino acid sequence: CASSFHRETNEKLFF.

This clonotype was counted at least ten times. The CDR3: CASRPAGGPDTQYF. The CDR3 DNA is TGTGCCAGCAGACCGGCGGGGGGGCCCGATACGCAGTATTTT. The chain combines TRBV3-1 with TRBJ2-3; 9 bases align to TRBD2. The CDR3 spans 14 residues. From germline, CDR1 is LGHDT and CDR2 YNNKEL (reference sequence). The J segment lost 6 bases and the V segment lost 6 bases, leaving 7 bases of the junction unmatched.

The genes are TRBV28 and TRBJ1-1, with 10 bases matching TRBD1. V dropped 5 bases and J dropped 6; count of bases not matched to a gene: 6. The germline V gene has CDR1 MDHEN and CDR2 SYDVKM. The CDR3 loop spans 14 amino acids. In nucleotides, the CDR3 is TGTGCCAGCAGTCTGGGACAGGGGAAGGCTGAAGCTTTCTTT. Its protein product is CASSLGQGKAEAFF.

This clonotype showed up many times. CDR3 sequence reads: CASLLGRNQPQHF. The CDR3 region has the DNA TGTGCCAGCCTTTTGGGTCGAAATCAGCCCCAGCATTTT. The chain has TRBV28 and TRBJ1-5, with no clear D. Trimming removed 8 bases at V and 4 bases at J, with 12 bases between. The germline V gene has CDR1 MDHEN and CDR2 SYDVKM. The CDR3 contains 13 residues.

This clonotype was counted at least ten times. This chain joins TRBV11-2 and TRBJ2-7; a weak D match, TRBD2 (5 bases). Deletions cut 4 bases from V and 3 bases from J, with 13 bases between. The CDR3 consists of 14 residues. In germline, CDR1 is SGHAT, CDR2 FQNNGV. The CDR3 DNA sequence: TGTGCCAGCAGCTCCCTCCGGAGGATCTACGAGCAGTACTTC. Residues: CASSSLRRIYEQYF.

This clonotype was observed a handful of times. V and J are TRBV3-1 and TRBJ2-7; D unclear. V gave up 0 bases and J gave up 4 bases, with 13 bases separating them. CDR1 and CDR2 from the germline V gene are LGHDT and YNNKEL (reference sequence). This CDR3 is 15 amino acids long. The CDR3: CASSQDHAVVYEQYF. CDR3 bases: TGTGCCAGCAGCCAAGATCACGCGGTTGTTTACGAGCAGTACTTC.

The chain employs TRBV28 and TRBJ1-5; 9 bases are shared with TRBD1. This CDR3 contains 13 residues. Germline loops: CDR1 MDHEN, CDR2 SYDVKM. With 6 bases clipped from V and 7 bases from J, the junction kept 4 bases outside the gene matches. CDR3: CASRADRGQPQHF. CDR3 bases: TGTGCCAGCAGAGCGGACAGGGGACAGCCCCAGCATTTT.

This sequence joins TRBV4-2 and TRBJ1-2; possibly TRBD1 for D (5 bases). The germline gives CDR1 LGHNA, CDR2 YNFKEQ. The CDR3 is made up of 16 amino acids. V was clipped by 0 bases and J by 4 bases, with 15 bases between them. The CDR3 loop reads CASSQDQGRVGYGYTF. The CDR3 DNA sequence: TGTGCCAGCAGCCAAGATCAGGGTCGCGTTGGCTATGGCTACACCTTC.